These 3 T cell receptor beta chains originate from one sample sequenced in a study of blood T cell repertoires in COVID-19. Data came from immunoSEQ multiplex PCR; TCRdb stores just in-frame clones and leaves some out. The sample yields 55,000 to 75,000 clones, about 81% seen once. Sequenced sample: peripheral blood. The receptors here all came from a man older than 75 with acute or convalescent COVID-19.

The chain links TRBV5-4 to TRBJ2-1; 9 bases map to TRBD2. From germline, CDR1 is SGHNT and CDR2 YYREEE (reference sequence). The CDR3 is made up of 16 amino acids. Germline trimming cut 0 bases from V and 3 bases from J; bases unmatched to any gene: 4. CDR3 region: CASSLVSSGVYNEQFF. CDR3 bases: TGTGCCAGCAGCTTGGTTTCTAGCGGGGTCTACAATGAGCAGTTCTTC.

The chain links TRBV18 to TRBJ1-5; D unresolved. Germline V lookup: CDR1 KGHSH, CDR2 LQKENI. The CDR3 loop spans 12 amino acids. V was pared by 2 bases and J by 7 bases, with 6 bases between. Written as DNA, the CDR3 is TGTGCCAGCTCACCAGGGCACCAGCCCCAGCATTTT. The encoded protein is CASSPGHQPQHF.

V gene TRBV5-5 combines with J gene TRBJ2-3; 8 bases fit TRBD2. The CDR3 consists of 15 residues. Germline assignment: CDR1 SGHKS and CDR2 YYEKEE (reference sequence). The V segment lost 4 bases and the J segment 2 bases; nucleotides outside the gene matches: 6. CDR3 protein: CASSGIAGNTDTQYF. The CDR3 DNA reads TGTGCCAGCAGCGGAATAGCGGGAAACACAGATACGCAGTATTTT. The full variable domain, completed using reference TRBV5-5 and TRBJ2-3, is DAGVTQSPTHLIKTRGQQVTLRCSPISGHKSVSWYQQVLGQGPQFIFQYYEKEERGRGNFPDRFSARQFPNYSSELNVNALLLGDSALYLCASSGIAGNTDTQYFGPGTRLTVL.